The TCR beta chain described here comes from a study of shared clonotypes between healthy human individuals. Trimming shortened V by 0 bases and J by 0 bases, and 8 bases separated the two germline ends. The CDR3 consists of 15 residues. In germline, CDR1 is LGHNA, CDR2 YSLEER. Execution of the assay was at deep level. Evenly divided among several immunoSEQ plates was the genomic DNA of each subset. Authors' processing steps: ImmunoSEQ only sent back junction sequences with no quality scores, so filtering was done differently. Using immunoSEQ multiplex PCR, the repertoire was profiled, and TCRdb retains in-frame clones only, with some absent. V and J calls and clone size are given by that table; D and trimming were obtained from the DNA. The data hold about 500,000 clones, with approximately 71% observed a single time.

The sample consisted of PBMCs. The sequence came from a woman between 40 and 50 years old in good health. Some clones in this sample may be carry-over from other donors' samples. The chain joins TRBV4-3 to TRBJ1-1; D is unresolved. The CDR3 DNA sequence: TGCGCCAGCAGCCAAGAGCGGGCTTTGAACACTGAAGCTTTCTTT. Residues: CASSQERALNTEAFF.